This T cell receptor beta chain originates from a study of technical replicates of blood from several donors (dated by TCRdb to 2015 to 2018). The CDR3 measures 14 amino acids from cysteine to phenylalanine. The kept DNA is CDR3 alone, 42 bases in frame from the first base. Reading the germline V gene gives CDR1 SGHNT and CDR2 YENEEA. V sheds 0 bases and J sheds 5 bases, leaving 8 bases between their ends. Details on this clone: This receptor's antigen is unknown. No base quality information exists; no much larger clone differs at one position.

Library prep was done by the immunoSEQ multiplex PCR assay. The source is immuneACCESS, and TCRdb retained only in-frame sequences with V and J called. Part of the clones is not carried over; for the studies checked, unresolved V genes explain less than half of this, and the remainder is unexplained. In all, the sample holds 90,000 to 100,000 clones, and about 95% of those were seen once. Together, the top ten hold roughly 0.35% of the sample. The sequenced sample was T cells isolated from PBMCs. The receptor was isolated from a human donor in good health. This chain joins TRBV11-3 to TRBJ2-1, and perhaps TRBD2 as D gene, on 5 matching bases. The CDR3 amino acid sequence is: CASSLDPGDNEQFF. The sequenced DNA is TGTGCCAGCAGCTTAGATCCCGGGGACAATGAGCAGTTCTTC.